The table lists the clone carrying this TCR beta chain with a few counts. CDR3 length: 14 residues. Trimming took 0 bases from V and 2 from J, leaving 11 bases between them. Germline lookup yields CDR1 DFQATT and CDR2 SNEGSKA (reference sequence). These data originate in a study of T-cell reconstitution after alpha-beta-depleted transplantation in children. Unique molecular identifiers were used in preparing the TCRbeta library. TCRdb passed the PCR reads through MiXCR, listing each CDR3 protein once. This sample has 250,000 to 300,000 distinct CDR3 sequences, with nearly 10% found just once. The rearrangement links TRBV20-1 to TRBJ2-7; D unclear. The receptor was isolated from a human donor who donated a stem cell graft to a child with SCID. Source: PBMCs from the stem cell graft donor, taken from the stem cell graft. The CDR3 DNA follows: TGCAGTGCTAGAGATCCCATCAAACCCTACGAGCAGTACTTC. Residues: CSARDPIKPYEQYF.